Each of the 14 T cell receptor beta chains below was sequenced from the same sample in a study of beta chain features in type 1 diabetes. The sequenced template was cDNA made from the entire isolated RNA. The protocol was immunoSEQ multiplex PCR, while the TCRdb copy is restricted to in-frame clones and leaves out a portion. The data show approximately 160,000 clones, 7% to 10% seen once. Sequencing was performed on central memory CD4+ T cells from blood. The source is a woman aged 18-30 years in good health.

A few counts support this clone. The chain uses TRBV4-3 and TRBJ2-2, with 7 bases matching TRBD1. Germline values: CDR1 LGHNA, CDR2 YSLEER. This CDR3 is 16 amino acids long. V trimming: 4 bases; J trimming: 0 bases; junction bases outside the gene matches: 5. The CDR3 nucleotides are TGCGCCAGCAGCCGCATGGGACAGTCGAACACCGGGGAGCTGTTTTTT. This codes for CASSRMGQSNTGELFF.

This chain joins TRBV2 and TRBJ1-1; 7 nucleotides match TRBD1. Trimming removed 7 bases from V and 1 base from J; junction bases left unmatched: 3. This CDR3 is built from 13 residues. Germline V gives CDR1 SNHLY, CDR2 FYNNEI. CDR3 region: CASKRGPNTEAFF. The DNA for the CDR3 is TGTGCCAGCAAAAGGGGGCCGAACACTGAAGCTTTCTTT.

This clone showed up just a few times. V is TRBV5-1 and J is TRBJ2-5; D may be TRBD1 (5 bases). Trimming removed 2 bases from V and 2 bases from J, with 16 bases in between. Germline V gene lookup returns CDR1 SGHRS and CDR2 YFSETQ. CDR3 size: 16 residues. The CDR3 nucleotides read TGCGCCAGCAGCTTTGGGGCCACCGGCCTGCAAGAGACCCAGTACTTC. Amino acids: CASSFGATGLQETQYF.

The CDR3 here is CASSGSSEGYTF. The CDR3 bases are TGTGCCAGCTCAGGTTCCAGCGAGGGCTACACCTTC. The chain employs TRBV18 and TRBJ1-2; D remains ambiguous. With 5 bases removed from V and 8 bases from J, the gap between germline ends came to 12 bases. Germline assignment: CDR1 KGHSH and CDR2 LQKENI. This CDR3 has 12 amino acids. The whole variable domain, filled in from reference TRBV18 and TRBJ1-2, reads NAGVMQNPRHLVRRRGQEARLRCSPMKGHSHVYWYRQLPEEGLKFMVYLQKENIIDESGMPKERFSAEFPKEGPSILRIQQVVRGDSAAYFCASSGSSEGYTFGSGTRLTVV.

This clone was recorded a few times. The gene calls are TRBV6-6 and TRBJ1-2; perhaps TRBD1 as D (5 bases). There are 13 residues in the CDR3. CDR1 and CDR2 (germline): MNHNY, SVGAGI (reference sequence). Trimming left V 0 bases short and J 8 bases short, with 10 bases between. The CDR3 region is CASSYSGEGGYTF. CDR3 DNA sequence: TGTGCCAGCAGTTACTCAGGGGAGGGAGGCTACACCTTC.

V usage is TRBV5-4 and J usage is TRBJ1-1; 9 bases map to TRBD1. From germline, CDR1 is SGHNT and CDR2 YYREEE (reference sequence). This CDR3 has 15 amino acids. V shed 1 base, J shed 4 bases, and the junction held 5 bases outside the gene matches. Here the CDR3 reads CASSLRATGGTEAFF. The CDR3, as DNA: TGTGCCAGCAGCTTGAGGGCGACAGGGGGCACTGAAGCTTTCTTT.

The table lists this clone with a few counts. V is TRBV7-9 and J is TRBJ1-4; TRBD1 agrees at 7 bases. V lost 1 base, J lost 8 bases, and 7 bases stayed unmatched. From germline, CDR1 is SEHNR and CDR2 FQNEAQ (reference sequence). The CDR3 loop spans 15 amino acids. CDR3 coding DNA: TGTGCCAGCAGCTTAGATAAGGGGGCGAACGAAAAACTGTTTTTT. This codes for CASSLDKGANEKLFF.

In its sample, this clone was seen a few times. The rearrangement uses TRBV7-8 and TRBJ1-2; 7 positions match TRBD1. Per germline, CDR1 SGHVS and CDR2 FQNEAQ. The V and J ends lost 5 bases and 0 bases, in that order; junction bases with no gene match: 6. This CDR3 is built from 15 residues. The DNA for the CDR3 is TGTGCCAGCAGCAACACAGGGGACCCTAACTATGGCTACACCTTC. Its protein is CASSNTGDPNYGYTF.

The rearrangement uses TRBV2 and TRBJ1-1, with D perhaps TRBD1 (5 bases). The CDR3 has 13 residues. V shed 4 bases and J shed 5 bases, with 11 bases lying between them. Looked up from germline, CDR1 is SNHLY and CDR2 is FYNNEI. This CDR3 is CASSVEGATEAFF. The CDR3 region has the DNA TGTGCCAGCAGTGTGGAAGGGGCTACTGAAGCTTTCTTT.

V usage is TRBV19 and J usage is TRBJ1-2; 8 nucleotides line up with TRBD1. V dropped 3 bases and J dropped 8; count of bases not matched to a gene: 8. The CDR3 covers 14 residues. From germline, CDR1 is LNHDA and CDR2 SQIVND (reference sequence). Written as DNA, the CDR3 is TGTGCCAGTAGTATGGGACAGGAGGTCGGCGGCTACACCTTC. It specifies CASSMGQEVGGYTF.

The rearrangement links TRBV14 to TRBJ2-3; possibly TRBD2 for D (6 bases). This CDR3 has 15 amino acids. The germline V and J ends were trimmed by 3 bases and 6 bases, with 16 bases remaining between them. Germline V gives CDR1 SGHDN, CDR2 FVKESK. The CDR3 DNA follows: TGTGCCAGCAGCCACCTCGGGAGCGGGTACGATACGCAGTATTTT. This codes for CASSHLGSGYDTQYF. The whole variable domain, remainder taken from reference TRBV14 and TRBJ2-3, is EAGVTQFPSHSVIEKGQTVTLRCDPISGHDNLYWYRRVMGKEIKFLLHFVKESKQDESGMPNNRFLAERTGGTYSTLKVQPAELEDSGVYFCASSHLGSGYDTQYFGPGTRLTVL.

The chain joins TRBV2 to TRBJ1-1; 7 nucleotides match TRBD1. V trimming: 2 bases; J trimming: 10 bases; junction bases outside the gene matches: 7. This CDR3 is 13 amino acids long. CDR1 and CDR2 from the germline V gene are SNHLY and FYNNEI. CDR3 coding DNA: TGTGCCAGCAGTGAAAGGGCGACAGGGTTAGCTTTCTTT. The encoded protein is CASSERATGLAFF.

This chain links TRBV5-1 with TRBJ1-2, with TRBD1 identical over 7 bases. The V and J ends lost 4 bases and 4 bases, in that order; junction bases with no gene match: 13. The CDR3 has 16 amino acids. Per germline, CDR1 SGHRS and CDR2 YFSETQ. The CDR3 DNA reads TGCGCCAGCAGCAGCCGATCCGGGACAGCACTCTATGGCTACACCTTC. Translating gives CASSSRSGTALYGYTF.

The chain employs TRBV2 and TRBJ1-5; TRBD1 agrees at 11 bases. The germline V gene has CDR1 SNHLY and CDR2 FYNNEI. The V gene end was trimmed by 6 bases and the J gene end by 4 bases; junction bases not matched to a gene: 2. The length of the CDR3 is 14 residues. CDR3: CASSRDRGNQPQHF. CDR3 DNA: TGTGCCAGCAGCAGGGACAGGGGGAATCAGCCCCAGCATTTT. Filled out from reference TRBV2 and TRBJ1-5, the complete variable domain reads EPEVTQTPSHQVTQMGQEVILRCVPISNHLYFYWYRQILGQKVEFLVSFYNNEISEKSEIFDDQFSVERPDGSNFTLKIRSTKLEDSAMYFCASSRDRGNQPQHFGDGTRLSIL.